This record covers a single T cell receptor beta chain. The sample belongs to a study of OX40 agonist ivuxolimab in advanced cancers. Study summary: An agonistic anti-OX40 (CD134) antibody, ivuxolimab, was used to treat the patients. A diagnosis of hepatocellular carcinoma, melanoma, renal cell or head and neck cancer was present in dose-escalation patients. Having had anti-PD-1, anti-PD-L1 or anti-CTLA-4 therapy before was allowed, and 40% to 45% had some.

Profiling relied on immunoSEQ multiplex PCR, and the TCRdb table lists in-frame clones only, not all of them. The table records fewer than 60,000 clones, roughly three quarters of them present only once. Germline V lookup: CDR1 SGDLS, CDR2 YYNGEE. Trimming pared 3 bases from V and 2 bases from J, leaving 14 bases between. The CDR3 is made up of 15 amino acids. Material: CD4+ or CD8+ T cells sorted from blood, obtained in a trial of the OX40 agonist ivuxolimab. The rearrangement joins TRBV9 to TRBJ1-2; D unclear. This clonotype was sampled from an adult with an advanced solid tumor such as melanoma, head and neck, liver or kidney cancer. CDR3 in DNA: TGTGCCAGCAGCGCCCGAGCCGGGGAGAACTATGGCTACACCTTC. Translated: CASSARAGENYGYTF.